This entry lists 18 T cell receptor beta chains sequenced from one sample in a study of blood T cell repertoires in COVID-19. The protocol was immunoSEQ multiplex PCR, while the TCRdb copy is restricted to in-frame clones and leaves out a portion. The repertoire includes approximately 92,000 clones, around 80% of them detected once, and around 4.4% sits in the top ten. The material sequenced was peripheral blood. The source is a man aged 55-75 years with acute or convalescent COVID-19.

This rearrangement joins TRBV3-1 (or the pseudogene TRBV3-2) to TRBJ1-4, with 9 bases fitting TRBD1. After removal of 5 bases from V and 8 bases from J, the junction contained 9 bases not matched to a gene. This CDR3 spans 15 amino acids. The V gene's germline CDR1 is LGHDT and CDR2 YNNKEL (reference sequence). CDR3 sequence reads: CASSTRDRVGEKLFF. The CDR3, as DNA: TGTGCCAGCAGCACCCGGGACAGGGTAGGAGAAAAACTGTTTTTT.

This chain connects TRBV30 to TRBJ1-4, with D possibly being TRBD1 (6 bases). Trimming removed 1 base from V and 0 bases from J, with 12 bases in between. Germline V lookup: CDR1 GTSNPN, CDR2 SVGIG (reference sequence). The CDR3 sequence is 16 residues long. The CDR3 DNA sequence: TGTGCCTGGAGTGGGATAGGACAGCCAACTAATGAAAAACTGTTTTTT. Amino acid sequence: CAWSGIGQPTNEKLFF.

The V and J genes are TRBV11-3 and TRBJ2-3; 14 bases agree with TRBD2. This CDR3 contains 20 residues. Per germline, CDR1 SGHNT and CDR2 YENEEA. J gave up 6 bases and V 1 base, and 15 bases lay outside the gene matches. CDR3 protein: CASSLGTTPTSGGERDTQYF. The CDR3 DNA sequence: TGTGCCAGCAGCTTAGGCACGACCCCGACTAGCGGGGGGGAACGGGATACGCAGTATTTT.

The chain uses TRBV29-1 and TRBJ2-2; 12 bases align to TRBD2. After removal of 5 bases from V and 7 bases from J, the junction contained 8 bases not matched to a gene. The germline V gene has CDR1 SQVTM and CDR2 ANQGSEA. The CDR3 consists of 15 residues. In nucleotides, the CDR3 is TGCAGCGTTAAGACTAGCGGGAGTTGGGGCGGGGAGCTGTTTTTT. Its translation is CSVKTSGSWGGELFF.

The chain is built from TRBV21-1 and TRBJ1-5; the table names TRBD1, a call not compared with the DNA. TRBV21-1 is a listed pseudogene. CDR3 length equals 17 residues. The CDR3 region has the DNA TGTGCCAGCAGCCCCTGGGTACGAGACAGGAGCAATCAGCCCCAGCATTTT. It yields the protein CASSPWVRDRSNQPQHF.

A few counts support this clone. The V call is TRBV14, the J call TRBJ1-6; possibly TRBD1 for D (6 bases). This CDR3 is 13 amino acids long. From germline, CDR1 is SGHDN and CDR2 FVKESK. Trimming removed 3 bases at V and 10 bases at J, with 10 bases between. CDR3 loop: CASSQGARSPLHF. The CDR3 bases are TGTGCCAGCAGCCAGGGGGCCAGGTCACCCCTCCACTTT.

The rearrangement joins TRBV19 to TRBJ1-1; no clear D. The CDR3 has 14 amino acids. Germline V gene sequence: CDR1 LNHDA, CDR2 SQIVND (reference sequence). Trimming left V 5 bases short and J 1 base short, with 11 bases between. The DNA for the CDR3 is TGTGCCAGTAGTCCAGCGGGTCGGAACACTGAAGCTTTCTTT. Translated, it gives CASSPAGRNTEAFF.

J is TRBJ2-3 and V is TRBV4-3, with D perhaps matching TRBD2 (5 bases). The ends were cut back, 1 base at V and 2 bases at J, with 13 bases in the middle. The CDR3 is made up of 16 amino acids. CDR1 is LGHNA, CDR2 YSLEER, per germline. The CDR3 sequence is CASSQGGSGSTDTQYF. The DNA of the CDR3 is TGCGCCAGCAGCCAAGGCGGAAGCGGCTCCACAGATACGCAGTATTTT.

V usage is TRBV10-3 and J usage is TRBJ1-2; D might be TRBD1 (5 bases). Deletions cut 4 bases from V and 7 bases from J, with 19 bases between. Germline assignment: CDR1 ENHRY and CDR2 SYGVKD. This CDR3 region has 15 residues. The CDR3 reads CAISGGESRDGGYTF. The CDR3 DNA reads TGTGCCATCAGTGGGGGGGAGAGCAGGGACGGTGGCTACACCTTC.

The chain links TRBV2 to TRBJ1-4, with 10 nucleotides matching TRBD1. J gave up 3 bases and V 5 bases, and 3 bases lay outside the gene matches. CDR3 length equals 15 residues. Germline loops: CDR1 SNHLY, CDR2 FYNNEI. The CDR3 is CASSRDRGPNEKLFF. CDR3 in DNA: TGTGCCAGCAGTCGAGACAGGGGGCCTAATGAAAAACTGTTTTTT.

This clone was counted only a few times. The chain couples TRBV30 to TRBJ2-1; D is perhaps TRBD2 (7 bases). V dropped 7 bases and J dropped 3 bases, with 22 bases sitting between them. This CDR3 has 16 residues. Germline values: CDR1 GTSNPN, CDR2 SVGIG (reference sequence). DNA for the CDR3: TGTGCCTATGAGGGGGGGGGCCTAAACGTCTACAATGAGCAGTTCTTC. It specifies CAYEGGGLNVYNEQFF.

This clone appeared a few times. The chain recombines TRBV7-9 with TRBJ1-3; D gene unclear. This CDR3 is 12 amino acids long. V dropped 5 bases and J dropped 10 bases, with 12 bases sitting between them. Germline lookup yields CDR1 SEHNR and CDR2 FQNEAQ (reference sequence). CDR3 in DNA: TGTGCCAGCAGCCCGGGCCCGGGGACCATATATTTT. Its translation is CASSPGPGTIYF. The whole variable domain, filled in from reference TRBV7-9 and TRBJ1-3, reads DTGVSQNPRHKITKRGQNVTFRCDPISEHNRLYWYRQTLGQGPEFLTYFQNEAQLEKSRLLSDRFSAERPKGSFSTLEIQRTEQGDSAMYLCASSPGPGTIYFGEGSWLTVV.

The chain has TRBV5-6 and TRBJ1-2; unclear D gene. There are 14 residues in the CDR3. The V end lost 0 bases, the J end lost 3 bases, and 9 bases lay between the germline ends. Germline V gene lookup returns CDR1 SGHDT and CDR2 YYEEEE. The CDR3 loop is CASSLDRMDYGYTF. In nucleotides, the CDR3 is TGTGCCAGCAGCTTGGATAGAATGGACTATGGCTACACCTTC. The variable domain in full, with the rest retrieved from reference TRBV5-6 and TRBJ1-2, is DAGVTQSPTHLIKTRGQQVTLRCSPKSGHDTVSWYQQALGQGPQFIFQYYEEEERQRGNFPDRFSGHQFPNYSSELNVNALLLGDSALYLCASSLDRMDYGYTFGSGTRLTVV.

CDR3: CASSQGTRLETQYF. The CDR3 bases are TGTGCCAGCAGCCAAGGCACGAGGTTAGAGACCCAGTACTTC. V usage is TRBV7-2 and J usage is TRBJ2-5; no definite D call. The germline V gene has CDR1 SGHTA and CDR2 FQGNSA. With 5 bases removed from V and 4 bases from J, the gap between germline ends came to 14 bases. The CDR3 length is 14 residues.

The chain carries TRBV2 and TRBJ2-1; D uncertain. V was shortened by 0 bases and J by 7 bases, with 7 bases between the two germline ends. This CDR3 region has 13 residues. From germline, CDR1 is SNHLY and CDR2 FYNNEI. The CDR3 bases are TGTGCCAGCAGTGAAGCGCTCGAGAATGAGCAGTTCTTC. Protein product: CASSEALENEQFF.

This sequence joins TRBV25-1 and TRBJ1-2; the D gene is possibly TRBD1 (6 bases). The CDR3 has 16 residues. Germline lookup yields CDR1 MGHDK and CDR2 SYGVNS. Trimming pared 2 bases from V and 5 bases from J, leaving 18 bases between. As DNA, the CDR3 is TGTGCCAGCAGTGAAACTTGGGGCAGGGGAGAGTATGGCTACACCTTC. It encodes CASSETWGRGEYGYTF.

J is TRBJ2-3 and V is TRBV6-2 or TRBV6-3; possibly TRBD1 for D (6 bases). V was trimmed by 6 bases and J by 2 bases, leaving 12 bases between them. Germline CDR1 and CDR2: MNHEY and SVGEGT. This CDR3 comprises 14 residues. CDR3 in amino acids: CASSNGDITDTQYF. The CDR3 DNA is TGTGCCAGCAGCAACGGGGACATCACAGATACGCAGTATTTT.

The chain carries TRBV11-1 and TRBJ1-1, with D unclear. CDR3 length: 11 residues. The germline V and J ends were trimmed by 5 bases and 7 bases, with 8 bases remaining between them. CDR1 is SGHAT, CDR2 FQDESV, per germline (reference sequence). CDR3 in DNA: TGTGCCAGCAGCCTACTATATGAAGCTTTCTTT. This translates into CASSLLYEAFF. Looking up the rest from reference TRBV11-1 and TRBJ1-1 gives the full variable domain: EAEVAQSPRYKITEKSQAVAFWCDPISGHATLYWYRQILGQGPELLVQFQDESVVDDSQLPKDRFSAERLKGVDSTLKIQPAELGDSAMYLCASSLLYEAFFGQGTRLTVV.